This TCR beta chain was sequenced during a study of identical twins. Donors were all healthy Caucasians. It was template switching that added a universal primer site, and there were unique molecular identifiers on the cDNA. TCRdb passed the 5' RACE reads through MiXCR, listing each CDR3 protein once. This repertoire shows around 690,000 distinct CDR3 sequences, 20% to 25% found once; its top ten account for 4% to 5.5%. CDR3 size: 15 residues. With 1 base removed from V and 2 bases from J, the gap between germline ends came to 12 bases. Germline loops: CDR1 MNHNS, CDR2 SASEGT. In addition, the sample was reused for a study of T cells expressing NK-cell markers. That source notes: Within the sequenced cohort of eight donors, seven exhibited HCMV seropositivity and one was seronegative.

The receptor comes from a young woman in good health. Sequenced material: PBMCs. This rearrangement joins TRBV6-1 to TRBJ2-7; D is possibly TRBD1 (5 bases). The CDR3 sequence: CASSEGQLFAYEQYF. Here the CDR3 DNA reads TGTGCCAGCAGTGAAGGACAGCTATTTGCCTACGAGCAGTACTTC.